This T cell receptor (beta chain) originates from a study of CD8+CD57+ T cells in acquired aplastic anemia. V shed 4 bases and J shed 0 bases, with 19 bases lying between them. Germline V gives CDR1 MGHRA, CDR2 YSYEKL. The CDR3 runs to 18 residues. Patients who underwent sequencing had shown CD8+CD57+ cell expansion by flow cytometry. Genomic DNA, serving as template, underwent TCR beta VDJ and CDR3 profiling. TCRdb recomputed calls from the reads with MiXCR, one row per CDR3 protein. The sample includes approximately 200,000 distinct CDR3 sequences, over 40% of them seen just once. The chain links TRBV4-1 to TRBJ2-1; tentative D call: TRBD1 (5 bases). The source material was sorted CD4+, CD8+, or CD8+CD57+ T cells (not recorded which) from PBMCs. The sequence was obtained from a human donor with aplastic anemia. DNA for the CDR3: TGCGCCAGCAGCCGATACGCCCCCGACAGCAGCTCCTACAATGAGCAGTTCTTC. This sequence encodes CASSRYAPDSSSYNEQFF.